This record looks at one T cell receptor (beta chain) sequence and its context. This record belongs to a study of blood T cell repertoires in COVID-19. Study-level information: The United States, Italy and Spain were the sources of the acute and convalescent COVID-19 samples.

Those who participated ranged in age from roughly 18 to 89 years and resided in 20 to 30 US areas. Repertoires were generated with immunoSEQ multiplex PCR, while TCRdb's copy carries only in-frame clones and drops some. The table shows about 170,000 clones, with about 90% occurring only once. The TCR comes from a human donor with acute COVID-19. The donor label of this sample is uncertain. Input material: PBMCs or T cells enriched from blood (not recorded which).

This CDR3 is CASSGGTGYEQYF. As DNA, the CDR3 is TGCGCCAGCAGCGGGGGGACCGGGTACGAGCAGTACTTC. The V call is TRBV5-1, the J call TRBJ2-7; a weak D match, TRBD2 (6 bases). V lost 4 bases, J lost 4 bases, and 12 bases lay in between. Per germline, CDR1 SGHRS and CDR2 YFSETQ. The CDR3 is made up of 13 amino acids.